What follows describes a single T cell receptor (beta chain). This sample was taken from a study of PD-L1 blockade in urothelial cancer. The CDR3 runs to 14 residues. After removal of 5 bases from V and 5 bases from J, the junction contained 8 bases not matched to a gene. Germline-derived CDR1 and CDR2 are SGHVS and FQNEAQ. In each PCR, synthetic TCR analog templates were spiked in. Assay used: immunoSEQ multiplex PCR; TCRdb lists only in-frame clones, some missing. The table shows around 87,000 clones, with roughly 85% occurring only once. Time point described: peripheral blood 6 weeks after treatment start.

Specimen: PBMCs, collected around atezolizumab (anti-PD-L1) treatment. The V gene is TRBV7-8, the J gene TRBJ1-1; TRBD1 matches 7 bases. The receptor was derived from a man in his 70s with urothelial cancer. This CDR3 is CASSRVPQGTEAFF. CDR3 nucleotide sequence: TGTGCCAGCAGCCGAGTGCCACAGGGGACTGAAGCTTTCTTT.